Below are 12 T cell receptor beta chains sequenced from a single sample in a study of cytomegalovirus exposure and HLA in healthy donors. The PCR used 60 Vbeta and 13 Jbeta primers. The method was immunoSEQ multiplex PCR; TCRdb's version includes in-frame clones alone and lacks a portion of them. The sample shows 90,000 to 120,000 clones, about 80% of them seen only once. The sequencing sample was made of PBMCs. The receptors derive from a man younger than 45 in good health and CMV-seronegative.

There are a few counts of this clone. This sequence joins TRBV4-3 and TRBJ2-5; TRBD2 matches at 8 bases. CDR3 length: 15 residues. The V gene end was trimmed by 2 bases and the J gene end by 3 bases; junction bases not matched to a gene: 5. Looked up from germline, CDR1 is LGHNA and CDR2 is YSLEER. The chain's CDR3 is CASSQPPAGEETQYF. The CDR3 nucleotides are TGCGCCAGCAGCCAACCCCCAGCGGGAGAAGAGACCCAGTACTTC.

The CDR3 protein is CATSSRRGANTEAFF. DNA of the CDR3: TGTGCCACCAGCAGCAGACGGGGGGCGAACACTGAAGCTTTCTTT. The chain recombines TRBV15 with TRBJ1-1; possibly TRBD1 for D (6 bases). Germline lookup yields CDR1 LNHNV and CDR2 YYDKDF (reference sequence). There are 15 residues in the CDR3. The ends were cut back, 3 bases at V and 1 base at J, with 12 bases in the middle. The full variable domain, rest sourced from reference TRBV15 and TRBJ1-1, is DAMVIQNPRYQVTQFGKPVTLSCSQTLNHNVMYWYQQKSSQAPKLLFHYYDKDFNNEADTPDNFQSRRPNTSFCFLDIRSPGLGDTAMYLCATSSRRGANTEAFFGQGTRLTVV.

The chain combines TRBV28 with TRBJ1-2; 12 positions match TRBD1. CDR3 length: 17 residues. The germline V gene encodes CDR1 MDHEN and CDR2 SYDVKM. With 6 bases clipped from V and 7 bases from J, the junction kept 15 bases outside the gene matches. CDR3 nucleotides: TGTGCCAGCAGCCTGACCCTCCGGGACAGGGGGCAGGGTGGCTACACCTTC. This sequence encodes CASSLTLRDRGQGGYTF.

The rearrangement joins TRBV19 to TRBJ1-4; D may be TRBD1 (5 bases). Germline V gene data show CDR1 as LNHDA and CDR2 as SQIVND (reference sequence). V lost 4 bases, J lost 8 bases, and 11 bases lay in between. CDR3 length equals 13 residues. The DNA for the CDR3 is TGTGCCAGTAGTACCATCGACAGCGAAAAACTGTTTTTT. The encoded protein is CASSTIDSEKLFF.

This chain uses TRBV5-6 with TRBJ1-4, with a possible D match to TRBD1 (5 bases). The V end was cut by 4 bases, the J end by 2 bases, with 15 bases between. Germline V gives CDR1 SGHDT, CDR2 YYEEEE. The CDR3 sequence is 16 residues long. CDR3 loop: CASSTNRLLTNEKLFF. Here the CDR3 DNA reads TGTGCCAGCAGCACGAACAGGTTGTTGACTAATGAAAAACTGTTTTTT.

The chain uses TRBV9 and TRBJ2-5, with TRBD1 identical over 8 bases. The end of the DNA is better explained by TRBJ2-7, so the J call may be wrong. The CDR3 is made up of 15 amino acids. Germline V gives CDR1 SGDLS, CDR2 YYNGEE. For the CDR3, the DNA is TGTGCCAGCAGCCCCCCGACAGGGGAATTCTACGAGCAGTACTTC. Its protein product is CASSPPTGEFYEQYF.

The chain combines TRBV19 with TRBJ2-1; 7 bases are a match to TRBD1. The CDR3 has 14 amino acids. V lost 3 bases and J lost 6; bases outside the gene matches: 5. In germline, CDR1 is LNHDA, CDR2 SQIVND (reference sequence). This chain's CDR3 is CASSMRGQSNEQFF. For the CDR3, the DNA is TGTGCCAGTAGTATGAGGGGGCAGAGCAATGAGCAGTTCTTC.

This chain connects TRBV29-1 to TRBJ2-1; 8 nucleotides line up with TRBD2. The junction had 7 bases not matched to a gene; V was cut back by 6 bases and J by 0 bases. This CDR3 has 15 residues. CDR1 and CDR2 from the germline V gene are SQVTM and ANQGSEA. The CDR3 reads CSVATSGSSYNEQFF. Here the CDR3 DNA reads TGCAGCGTGGCCACTAGCGGTAGCTCCTACAATGAGCAGTTCTTC.

This rearrangement joins TRBV28 to TRBJ2-3, with a weak D call TRBD2 (7 bases). Per the germline V gene, CDR1 is MDHEN and CDR2 is SYDVKM. V was pared by 3 bases and J by 3 bases, with 16 bases between. The CDR3 spans 16 residues. CDR3 DNA sequence: TGTGCCAGCAGTTTGGGCGGGGGAGGGGGTACAGATACGCAGTATTTT. It translates to CASSLGGGGGTDTQYF.

The V call is TRBV7-9, the J call TRBJ1-6; 8 bases are shared with TRBD1. Germline CDR1 and CDR2: SEHNR and FQNEAQ (reference sequence). This CDR3 comprises 15 residues. V gave up 3 bases and J gave up 5 bases; unmatched junction bases: 3. Written as DNA, the CDR3 is TGTGCCAGCAGCTTCGGACAGGGAAATAATTCACCCCTCCACTTT. Its translation: CASSFGQGNNSPLHF.

V usage is TRBV27 and J usage is TRBJ1-1; 7 bases fit TRBD1. After removal of 6 bases from V and 5 bases from J, the junction contained 9 bases not matched to a gene. CDR1 and CDR2 (germline): MNHEY, SMNVEV (reference sequence). The CDR3 is 14 residues long. CDR3 sequence: CASRLGGAETEAFF. CDR3 coding DNA: TGTGCCAGCAGGTTAGGGGGCGCGGAGACTGAAGCTTTCTTT.

CDR3 region: CASSSSRGRRPKEKLFF. In DNA form, the CDR3 reads TGTGCCAGCAGCTCCTCCAGGGGGCGCCGGCCGAAGGAAAAACTGTTTTTT. V gene TRBV7-8 combines with J gene TRBJ1-4, with 8 bases identical to TRBD1. This CDR3 region has 17 residues. With 4 bases clipped from V and 8 bases from J, the junction kept 15 bases outside the gene matches. CDR1 SGHVS and CDR2 FQNEAQ come from the germline V gene.